A single sample gave rise to the 20 T cell receptor beta chains below, sequenced in a study of molecular identifiers for immune sequencing clone quantification. From the PCR reads, TCRdb called clonotypes with MiXCR, one entry per CDR3 protein. The table lists around 470,000 distinct CDR3 sequences, about 21% of them singletons. What was sequenced was naive CD8+ T cells from blood, with Jurkat cell RNA spiked in. Subset in this sample: FACS-sorted CD8+CD4-CCR7+CD45RA+ naive T cells. The receptors derive from a human donor in good health. Some libraries in this study had Jurkat cell RNA spiked in.

Comment on this clonotype: This may be a read error, as it is one base from a much larger clone. The chain uses TRBV12-3 or TRBV12-4 and TRBJ2-3; D call uncertain. The CDR3 spans 12 residues. Between the trimmed V and J ends, which lost 6 bases and 9 bases, there was a span of 13 bases. The CDR3 protein is CASSPDHATQYF. Written as DNA, the CDR3 is TGTGCCAGCAGCCCCGACCATGCGACGCAGTATTTT.

This clonotype was seen only a few times. V usage is TRBV7-9 and J usage is TRBJ1-1, with D tentatively TRBD1 (5 bases). The germline V gene encodes CDR1 SEHNR and CDR2 FQNEAQ (reference sequence). V dropped 5 bases and J dropped 1 base, with 17 bases sitting between them. The CDR3 contains 16 residues. Written as DNA, the CDR3 is TGTGCCAGCAGCCCTCGGGGGGGGGATTCGAACACTGAAGCTTTCTTT. Translating gives CASSPRGGDSNTEAFF.

The chain couples TRBV20-1 to TRBJ1-1; tentative D call: TRBD1 (6 bases). The CDR3 has 13 residues. From germline, CDR1 is DFQATT and CDR2 SNEGSKA (reference sequence). V gave up 3 bases and J gave up 5 bases, with 13 bases separating them. The CDR3 DNA reads as TGCAGTGCTAGGGCGGCAGGGACAACTGAAGCTTTCTTT. Translating it yields CSARAAGTTEAFF.

The table lists this clonotype with a few counts. The V and J genes are TRBV27 and TRBJ2-5, with D perhaps TRBD1 (5 bases). Per germline, CDR1 MNHEY and CDR2 SMNVEV (reference sequence). The CDR3 runs 13 residues. V lost 8 bases, J lost 5 bases, and 15 bases lay in between. As DNA, the CDR3 is TGTGCCAGCCGCCAAGGGGTGGAGGAGACCCAGTACTTC. Residues: CASRQGVEETQYF.

J is TRBJ1-6 and V is TRBV9; D may be TRBD1 (6 bases). Germline V lookup: CDR1 SGDLS, CDR2 YYNGEE. The ends were cut back, 3 bases at V and 16 bases at J, with 17 bases in the middle. CDR3 length: 13 amino acids. The CDR3 loop is CASSAGDGRWLHF. CDR3 nucleotides: TGTGCCAGCAGCGCAGGGGACGGACGCTGGCTCCACTTT.

This clonotype was observed a few times. The chain has TRBV4-1 and TRBJ2-5; a weak D match, TRBD1 (6 bases). Germline assignment: CDR1 MGHRA and CDR2 YSYEKL. V was cut by 2 bases and J by 5 bases, with 12 bases left in between. The CDR3 extends over 14 amino acids. The CDR3 is CASSQRDIGETQYF. The DNA of the CDR3 is TGCGCCAGCAGCCAACGGGACATAGGGGAGACCCAGTACTTC.

Only a few counts were recorded for this clonotype. The chain links TRBV19 to TRBJ1-1; D gene uncertain. CDR3 length: 14 amino acids. V lost 4 bases and J 7 bases, leaving 16 bases between the germline ends. Germline V gene data show CDR1 as LNHDA and CDR2 as SQIVND (reference sequence). The DNA for the CDR3 is TGTGCCAGTAGTAGTCAAGTTTGGGATAATGAAGCTTTCTTT. Protein: CASSSQVWDNEAFF.

The chain links TRBV9 to TRBJ2-2; D ambiguous. The CDR3 is 11 residues long. CDR1 is SGDLS, CDR2 YYNGEE, per germline. V was clipped by 3 bases and J by 8 bases, with 5 bases between them. The CDR3 sequence: CASSASGELFF. CDR3 bases: TGTGCCAGCAGCGCGAGTGGGGAGCTGTTTTTT.

This clonotype was picked up a small number of times. The chain has TRBV3-1 and TRBJ2-3, with TRBD2 identical over 11 bases. CDR1 is LGHDT, CDR2 YNNKEL, per germline (reference sequence). V shed 1 base, J shed 0 bases, and the junction held 6 bases outside the gene matches. The CDR3 totals 18 residues. Here the CDR3 DNA reads TGTGCCAGCAGCCAAGTTTTTGGGACTAGCGGTAGCACAGATACGCAGTATTTT. This gives the protein CASSQVFGTSGSTDTQYF.

This clonotype has a handful of counts. The V gene is TRBV5-5, the J gene TRBJ1-6; no clear D gene. CDR1 is SGHKS, CDR2 YYEKEE, per germline (reference sequence). The CDR3 is 17 residues long. The V end was cut by 0 bases, the J end by 8 bases, with 18 bases between. DNA of the CDR3: TGTGCCAGCAGCTTGGAACCCTCGACGGGTAGTGATTCACCCCTCCACTTT. It translates to CASSLEPSTGSDSPLHF.

This chain connects TRBV27 to TRBJ2-3, with D perhaps matching TRBD2 (5 bases). The germline V gene has CDR1 MNHEY and CDR2 SMNVEV (reference sequence). V was cut by 9 bases and J by 1 base, with 17 bases left in between. The length of the CDR3 is 15 residues. For the CDR3, the DNA is TGTGCCAGTAGCCCCGGGATCTTGGGCACAGATACGCAGTATTTT. It translates to CASSPGILGTDTQYF.

This clonotype was seen repeatedly, ten times or more. V and J are TRBV19 and TRBJ2-7; 16 nucleotides align to TRBD2. This CDR3 contains 17 residues. Germline V lookup: CDR1 LNHDA, CDR2 SQIVND (reference sequence). V was clipped by 5 bases and J by 4 bases; unmatched bases: 8. CDR3 residues: CASSGGLAGGPGYEQYF. The CDR3 DNA sequence: TGTGCCAGTAGTGGGGGACTAGCGGGAGGGCCCGGATACGAGCAGTACTTC.

A few counts support this clonotype. The chain has TRBV12-3 or TRBV12-4 and TRBJ1-1; D possibly corresponds to TRBD1 (5 bases). Trimming removed 6 bases at V and 6 bases at J, with 17 bases between. The CDR3 loop spans 14 amino acids. The CDR3 reads CASRYGQGPSEAFF. The CDR3 bases are TGTGCCAGCAGATACGGGCAGGGACCTTCTGAAGCTTTCTTT.

The rearrangement links TRBV20-1 to TRBJ2-3; 8 nucleotides line up with TRBD2. Looked up from germline, CDR1 is DFQATT and CDR2 is SNEGSKA (reference sequence). The CDR3 loop spans 15 amino acids. V was clipped by 1 base and J by 4 bases; unmatched bases: 7. The CDR3, as DNA: TGCAGTGCTAGAGTGGACGGGAGGGCCTCAGATACGCAGTATTTT. Translating it yields CSARVDGRASDTQYF.

Many counts were recorded for this clonotype. The CDR3 DNA follows: TGCGCCACGCGACAGAAACAGGAAGAGACCCAGTACTTC. Protein sequence: CATRQKQEETQYF. The chain recombines TRBV5-1 with TRBJ2-5, with D possibly matching TRBD1 (5 bases). CDR1 is SGHRS, CDR2 YFSETQ, per germline. The CDR3 is 13 residues long. V was shortened by 9 bases and J by 3 bases, with 15 bases between the two germline ends.

This clonotype was recorded a few times. The chain couples TRBV28 to TRBJ2-1, with TRBD2 as a possible D gene (6 bases). The V end was cut by 6 bases, the J end by 0 bases, with 12 bases between. CDR3 size: 15 residues. The V gene's germline CDR1 is MDHEN and CDR2 SYDVKM. CDR3 protein: CASRKTTSSYNEQFF. As DNA, the CDR3 is TGTGCCAGCAGAAAAACGACTAGCTCCTACAATGAGCAGTTCTTC.

This clonotype was recorded at least ten times. The genes are TRBV27 and TRBJ2-3; D is unresolved. The CDR3 is 11 amino acids. Germline V gene sequence: CDR1 MNHEY, CDR2 SMNVEV (reference sequence). Trimming removed 6 bases at V and 0 bases at J, with 1 base between. The CDR3 here is CASSSTDTQYF. The CDR3 nucleotides are TGTGCCAGCAGCAGCACAGATACGCAGTATTTT.

The sample holds many counts of this clonotype. The chain combines TRBV7-2 with TRBJ2-1; the D call may be TRBD1 or TRBD2 (5 bases each). Germline V lookup: CDR1 SGHTA, CDR2 FQGNSA. The CDR3 length is 14 residues. Trimming stripped 5 bases from V and 0 bases from J, with 8 bases between. The CDR3 here is CASSMGPSYNEQFF. The CDR3 coding sequence is TGTGCCAGCAGCATGGGACCCTCCTACAATGAGCAGTTCTTC.

As concerns this clonotype: This may stem from a read error, because a much larger clone lies one nucleotide away. The gene calls are TRBV2 and TRBJ1-4; 11 bases agree with TRBD1. The CDR3 runs to 14 residues. Germline lookup yields CDR1 SNHLY and CDR2 FYNNEI. CDR3 nucleotides: TGTGCCAGCGGACAGGGGGCTTCTAATGAAAAACTGTCTTTT. It encodes CASGQGASNEKLSF.

This clonotype was observed a few times. This chain connects TRBV28 to TRBJ2-7; perhaps TRBD2 as D (5 bases). Germline V gene sequence: CDR1 MDHEN, CDR2 SYDVKM. V shed 5 bases and J shed 3 bases, with 14 bases lying between them. This CDR3 is 14 amino acids long. The CDR3 loop is CASSGGRKIYEQYF. CDR3 DNA: TGTGCCAGCAGTGGAGGACGGAAGATCTACGAGCAGTACTTC. The full variable domain, completed using reference TRBV28 and TRBJ2-7, is DVKVTQSSRYLVKRTGEKVFLECVQDMDHENMFWYRQDPGLGLRLIYFSYDVKMKEKGDIPEGYSVSREKKERFSLILESASTNQTSMYLCASSGGRKIYEQYFGPGTRLTVT.